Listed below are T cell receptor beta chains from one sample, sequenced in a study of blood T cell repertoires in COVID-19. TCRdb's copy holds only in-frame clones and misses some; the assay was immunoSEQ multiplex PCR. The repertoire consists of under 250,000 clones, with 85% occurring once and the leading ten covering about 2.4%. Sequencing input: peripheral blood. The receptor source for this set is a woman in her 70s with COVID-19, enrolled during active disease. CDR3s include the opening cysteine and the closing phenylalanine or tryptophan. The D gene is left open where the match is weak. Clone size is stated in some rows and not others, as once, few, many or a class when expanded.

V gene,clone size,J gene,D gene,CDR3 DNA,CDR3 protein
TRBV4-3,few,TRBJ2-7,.,TGCGCCAGCAGCCAAGATCTCCCCTACGAGCAGTACTTC,CASSQDLPYEQYF
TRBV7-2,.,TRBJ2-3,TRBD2,TGTGCCAGCAGCTTTCTAGCGGGAGCAGATACAGATACGCAGTATTTT,CASSFLAGADTDTQYF
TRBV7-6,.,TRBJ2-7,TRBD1,TGTGCCAGCAGCTTAGAGGGACAGGGATCCTACGAGCAGTACTTC,CASSLEGQGSYEQYF
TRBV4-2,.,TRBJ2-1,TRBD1,TGTGCCAGCAGCCCCCACAGAGGGACAGGGTATTTCGATGAGCAGTTCTTC,CASSPHRGTGYFDEQFF
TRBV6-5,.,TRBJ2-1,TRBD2,TGTGCCAGCAGCGGGACTAGCGGGACTGCTGAGCAGTTCTTC,CASSGTSGTAEQFF
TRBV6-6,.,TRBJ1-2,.,TGTGCCAGCAGTTACTGGGCAGGGGATAACTATGGCTACACCTTC,CASSYWAGDNYGYTF
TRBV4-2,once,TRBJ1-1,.,TGTGCCAGCAGCCAAGATTGGGGCCAGACGAACATTGAAGCTTTCTTT,CASSQDWGQTNIEAFF
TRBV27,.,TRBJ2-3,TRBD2,TGTGCCAGCAGTTCGGACGGGGGGGCGACAGATACGCAGTATTTT,CASSSDGGATDTQYF
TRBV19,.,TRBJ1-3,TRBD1,TGTGCCAGTAGTCGCCGGACAGGGAACTCTGGAAACACCATATATTTT,CASSRRTGNSGNTIYF
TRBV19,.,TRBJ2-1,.,TGTGCCAGTAGTACCAGCGTTGGCAACAATGAGCAGTTCTTC,CASSTSVGNNEQFF
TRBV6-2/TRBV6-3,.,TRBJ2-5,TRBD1,TGTGCCAGCAGTTACGGTGCAGGGGGTAGTGTAGAGACCCAGTACTTC,CASSYGAGGSVETQYF
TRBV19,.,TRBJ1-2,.,TGTGCCAGTAGCTGGGGCAGGGAGGATGGCTACACCTTC,CASSWGREDGYTF
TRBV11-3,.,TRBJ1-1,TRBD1,TGTGCCAGCAGCGAGACAGGGGGTGCGACTGAAGCTTTCTTT,CASSETGGATEAFF
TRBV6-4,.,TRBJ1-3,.,TGTGCCAGCAGGCGGGGAGGTGGAAACACCATATATTTT,CASRRGGGNTIYF
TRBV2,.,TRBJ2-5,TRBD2,TGTGCCAGCAGTGGGGGACTAGAAGAGACCCAGTACTTC,CASSGGLEETQYF
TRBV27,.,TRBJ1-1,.,TGTGCCAGCAGTTTATCACGAGGGCTGACTGAAGCTTTCTTT,CASSLSRGLTEAFF
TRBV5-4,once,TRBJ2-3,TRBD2,TGTGCCAGCAGACAAAGCGGGGGGAGCACAGATACGCAGTATTTT,CASRQSGGSTDTQYF
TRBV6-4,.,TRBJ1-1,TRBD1,TGTGCCAGCAAACAGACAGGGACGAACACTGAAGCTTTCTTT,CASKQTGTNTEAFF
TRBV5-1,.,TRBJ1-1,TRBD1,TGCGCCAGCAGCTTGGACAGGGGAGGCACTGAAGCTTTCTTT,CASSLDRGGTEAFF
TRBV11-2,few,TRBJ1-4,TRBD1,TGTGCCAGCAGCTTGGACAGGAGGAATGAAAAACTGTTTTTT,CASSLDRRNEKLFF
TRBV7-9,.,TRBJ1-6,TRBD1,TGTGCCAGCACCAGGGACAGGGATAATTCACCCCTCCACTTT,CASTRDRDNSPLHF
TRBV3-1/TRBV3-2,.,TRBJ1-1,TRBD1,TGTGCCAGCAGCCTTCGCCCGACAGGGGGGGTCACTGAAGCTTTCTTT,CASSLRPTGGVTEAFF
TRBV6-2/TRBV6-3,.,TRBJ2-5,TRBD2,TGTGCCAGCAGTTATTCGGGGAGGGCTAGCGGGAGCGGGGAGACCCAGTACTTC,CASSYSGRASGSGETQYF
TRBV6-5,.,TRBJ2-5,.,TGTGCCAGCTCTAACAGGGAAGAGACCCAGTACTTC,CASSNREETQYF
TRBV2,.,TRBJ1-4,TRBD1,TGTGCCAGCAGTGAAAAGGGGGCAGGAGTGGAAAAACTGTTTTTT,CASSEKGAGVEKLFF
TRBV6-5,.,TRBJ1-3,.,TGTGCCAGCAGTCAGGGCCCTGAGGGAAACACCATATATTTT,CASSQGPEGNTIYF
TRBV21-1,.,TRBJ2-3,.,TGTGCCAGCAGCAAAGGAGCACAGGGTTCCCCTGGAACAGATACGCAGTATTTT,CASSKGAQGSPGTDTQYF